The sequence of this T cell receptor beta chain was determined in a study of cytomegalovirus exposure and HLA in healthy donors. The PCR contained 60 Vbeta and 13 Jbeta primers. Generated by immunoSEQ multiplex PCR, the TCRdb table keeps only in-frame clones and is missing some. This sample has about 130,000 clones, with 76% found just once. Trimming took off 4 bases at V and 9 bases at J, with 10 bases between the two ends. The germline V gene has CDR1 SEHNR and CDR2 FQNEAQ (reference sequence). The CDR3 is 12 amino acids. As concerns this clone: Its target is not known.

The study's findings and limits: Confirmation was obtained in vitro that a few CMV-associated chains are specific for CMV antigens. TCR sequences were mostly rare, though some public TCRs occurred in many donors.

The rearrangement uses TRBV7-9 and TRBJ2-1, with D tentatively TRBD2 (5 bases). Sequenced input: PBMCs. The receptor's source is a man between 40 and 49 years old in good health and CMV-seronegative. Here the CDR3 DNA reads TGTGCCAGCAGCTCCCGTCGGGGTGAGCAGTTCTTC. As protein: CASSSRRGEQFF.